These 23 T cell receptor beta chains were all obtained from the same sample, sequenced in a study of somatic mutations in cytotoxic T cells in rheumatoid arthritis (dated by TCRdb to about 2017). Library generation was performed with the immunoSEQ multiplex PCR assay. Not all clones reach the TCRdb copy of this immuneACCESS table, which keeps in-frame sequences only. Checked studies attribute under half of the gap to unresolved V genes and leave the rest unexplained. Here the sample has about 15,000 clones; about four fifths occur a single time. Jointly, the top ten make up 15% to 20% of the sample. The source material was CD8+ T cells sorted from blood. The source is an adult with rheumatoid arthritis.

V usage is TRBV6-5 and J usage is TRBJ2-2; either TRBD1 or TRBD2 may supply D (6 bases each). This CDR3 region has 14 residues. Trimming removed 2 bases at V and 4 bases at J, with 8 bases between. The germline V gene encodes CDR1 MNHEY and CDR2 SVGAGI. The CDR3 DNA reads as TGTGCCAGCAGTTACGGGGGGCCCACCGGGGAGCTGTTTTTT. It encodes CASSYGGPTGELFF.

This clone showed up just a few times. This sample includes further DNA sequences coding for the same CDR3. V usage is TRBV27 and J usage is TRBJ2-7; 8 bases line up with TRBD1. Germline CDR1 is MNHEY and CDR2 is SMNVEV (reference sequence). V dropped 5 bases and J dropped 5; count of bases not matched to a gene: 8. The CDR3 extends over 14 amino acids. The CDR3 loop reads CASSPRTGMNEQYF. CDR3 DNA: TGTGCCAGCAGTCCTCGGACAGGGATGAACGAGCAGTACTTC.

This clone was observed a few times. The chain has TRBV6-5 and TRBJ2-7, with unresolved D. V was cut by 0 bases and J by 7 bases, with 10 bases left in between. There are 13 residues in the CDR3. Germline V lookup: CDR1 MNHEY, CDR2 SVGAGI. CDR3 sequence reads: CASSYSRHLEQYF. Here the CDR3 DNA reads TGTGCCAGCAGTTACTCGAGACATCTGGAGCAGTACTTC.

The rearrangement uses TRBV27 and TRBJ1-2; D possibly corresponds to TRBD1 (6 bases). V gave up 5 bases and J gave up 0 bases, with 16 bases separating them. The CDR3 is 16 residues long. Germline V gives CDR1 MNHEY, CDR2 SMNVEV (reference sequence). CDR3 in DNA: TGTGCCAGCAGTCTGACAGGTCCCTCATCTAACTATGGCTACACCTTC. As protein: CASSLTGPSSNYGYTF.

The gene calls are TRBV28 and TRBJ1-5; no firm D call. Germline V lookup: CDR1 MDHEN, CDR2 SYDVKM. Trimming took 5 bases from V and 4 from J, leaving 15 bases between them. This CDR3 has 15 residues. The CDR3 nucleotides are TGTGCCAGCAGTCCCGTAGACTTGCAGAATCAGCCCCAGCATTTT. Residues: CASSPVDLQNQPQHF.

The rearrangement links TRBV30 to TRBJ1-5; D is unresolved. V dropped 2 bases and J dropped 0 bases, with 5 bases sitting between them. CDR1 and CDR2 (germline): GTSNPN, SVGIG (reference sequence). This CDR3 has 13 amino acids. In nucleotides, the CDR3 is TGTGCCTGGAGTTACGGTAGCAATCAGCCCCAGCATTTT. Translating it yields CAWSYGSNQPQHF.

The chain couples TRBV6-1 to TRBJ1-1; tentative D call: TRBD1 (5 bases). Looked up from germline, CDR1 is MNHNS and CDR2 is SASEGT. Trimming left V 11 bases short and J 11 bases short, with 24 bases between. The CDR3 spans 13 residues. The CDR3 sequence is CAVGEYRQLEAFF. CDR3 DNA sequence: TGTGCCGTGGGGGAATATAGACAGCTAGAGGCTTTCTTT.

The V gene is TRBV9, the J gene TRBJ1-4; D is perhaps TRBD1 (5 bases). The CDR3 covers 16 residues. The germline V and J ends were trimmed by 2 bases and 3 bases, with 14 bases remaining between them. The germline CDR1 and CDR2 sequences are SGDLS and YYNGEE. CDR3 DNA: TGTGCCAGCAGCGTTCGGGACTCCCTGTCTAATGAAAAACTGTTTTTT. This gives the protein CASSVRDSLSNEKLFF.

A few counts support this clone. This sequence joins TRBV29-1 and TRBJ1-2; D not resolved. The length of the CDR3 is 13 residues. Germline CDR1 and CDR2: SQVTM and ANQGSEA. V was clipped by 1 base and J by 1 base, with 7 bases between them. The CDR3 region is CSVEVGNNYGYTF. The CDR3 DNA sequence: TGCAGCGTTGAAGTGGGAAATAACTATGGCTACACCTTC.

The gene calls are TRBV4-1 and TRBJ2-1; 10 positions match TRBD1. Germline V gene lookup returns CDR1 MGHRA and CDR2 YSYEKL. After removal of 4 bases from V and 7 bases from J, the junction contained 10 bases not matched to a gene. This CDR3 has 16 residues. The chain's CDR3 is CASSLTGTGAWNEQFF. The CDR3 DNA follows: TGCGCCAGCAGCCTAACCGGGACAGGGGCTTGGAATGAGCAGTTCTTC.

About this clone itself: Other DNA sequences in this specimen translate into the identical CDR3. V and J are TRBV6-5 and TRBJ1-1; no reliable D call. V was cut by 7 bases and J by 1 base, with 10 bases left in between. CDR1 MNHEY and CDR2 SVGAGI come from the germline V gene. This CDR3 has 13 amino acids. CDR3 sequence: CASTPDRNTEAFF. CDR3 in DNA: TGTGCCAGCACTCCGGATAGGAACACTGAAGCTTTCTTT.

The DNA for the CDR3 is TGTGCCAGCAGCTTAGATGGGGGGCTGTGGGAAAAACTGTTTTTT. Protein sequence: CASSLDGGLWEKLFF. The chain combines TRBV7-9 with TRBJ1-4; D might be TRBD1 (6 bases). The ends were cut back, 1 base at V and 8 bases at J, with 14 bases in the middle. The germline V gene has CDR1 SEHNR and CDR2 FQNEAQ (reference sequence). The CDR3 consists of 15 residues.

The rearrangement links TRBV7-9 to TRBJ2-7; a possible D gene is TRBD2 (5 bases). This CDR3 has 16 amino acids. Germline-derived CDR1 and CDR2 are SEHNR and FQNEAQ (reference sequence). V lost 1 base, J lost 3 bases, and 16 bases lay in between. CDR3 sequence reads: CASSLGELGLFYEQYF. CDR3 bases: TGTGCCAGCAGCTTAGGTGAGCTAGGACTGTTCTACGAGCAGTACTTC.

V and J are TRBV2 and TRBJ2-1; TRBD1 matches at 11 bases. The CDR3 sequence is 14 residues long. Germline loops: CDR1 SNHLY, CDR2 FYNNEI. V lost 4 bases to trimming and J lost 7 bases; unmatched junction nucleotides: 3. CDR3 protein: CASSGDRGGNEQFF. For the CDR3, the DNA is TGTGCCAGCAGTGGGGACAGGGGGGGAAATGAGCAGTTCTTC.

This clone has just a few counts. This chain uses TRBV4-1 with TRBJ1-5; no firm D call. Germline loops: CDR1 MGHRA, CDR2 YSYEKL. With 1 base removed from V and 7 bases from J, the gap between germline ends came to 5 bases. The CDR3 covers 12 residues. CDR3 coding DNA: TGCGCCAGCAGCCAAGGGAAGCAGCCCCAGCATTTT. Its protein is CASSQGKQPQHF.

V is TRBV7-9 and J is TRBJ2-3; D possibly uses TRBD1 or TRBD2 (5 bases each). The length of the CDR3 is 16 residues. CDR1 SEHNR and CDR2 FQNEAQ come from the germline V gene (reference sequence). Trimming cost V 6 bases and J 3 bases, with 19 bases left between them. The CDR3 sequence is CASRGRDPRWTDTQYF. CDR3 bases: TGTGCCAGCAGGGGTCGGGACCCCCGATGGACAGATACGCAGTATTTT.

The chain combines TRBV2 with TRBJ2-7; D might be TRBD1 or TRBD2, each matching 5 bases. V lost 6 bases and J 2 bases, leaving 14 bases between the germline ends. The CDR3 spans 14 residues. CDR1 and CDR2 from the germline V gene are SNHLY and FYNNEI. CDR3 sequence reads: CASRDLGETYEQYF. CDR3 coding DNA: TGTGCCAGCAGGGACCTAGGGGAGACCTACGAGCAGTACTTC.

In this sample, this clone turned up once. The rearrangement uses TRBV9 and TRBJ1-1; a weak D match, TRBD1 (5 bases). The CDR3 runs 13 residues. The V and J ends lost 4 bases and 6 bases respectively, with 13 bases between them. CDR1 and CDR2 from the germline V gene are SGDLS and YYNGEE. CDR3: CASSPWGYAEAFF. CDR3 sequence (DNA): TGTGCCAGCAGCCCCTGGGGGTACGCTGAAGCTTTCTTT.

This rearrangement joins TRBV19 to TRBJ1-1; no reliable D call. CDR1 is LNHDA, CDR2 SQIVND, per germline (reference sequence). V shed 7 bases and J shed 0 bases, with 12 bases lying between them. This CDR3 has 14 amino acids. CDR3 sequence (DNA): TGTGCCAGTATGGACCGATTCCTGAACACTGAAGCTTTCTTT. Translated, it gives CASMDRFLNTEAFF.

This chain connects TRBV28 to TRBJ2-5; 7 bases are a match to TRBD2. In germline, CDR1 is MDHEN, CDR2 SYDVKM. The V gene end was trimmed by 5 bases and the J gene end by 3 bases; junction bases not matched to a gene: 9. The CDR3 spans 15 residues. The CDR3 nucleotides are TGTGCCAGCAGTGGGGAGACTAGCCCAAAAGAGACCCAGTACTTC. It is translated as CASSGETSPKETQYF. The full variable domain, rest sourced from reference TRBV28 and TRBJ2-5, is DVKVTQSSRYLVKRTGEKVFLECVQDMDHENMFWYRQDPGLGLRLIYFSYDVKMKEKGDIPEGYSVSREKKERFSLILESASTNQTSMYLCASSGETSPKETQYFGPGTRLLVL.

V usage is TRBV6-1 and J usage is TRBJ2-1; TRBD1 or TRBD2 may be the D gene (6 bases each). V lost 6 bases and J 4 bases, leaving 13 bases between the germline ends. Germline V gene lookup returns CDR1 MNHNS and CDR2 SASEGT. The CDR3 extends over 14 amino acids. The chain's CDR3 is CASRLGGPYNEQFF. CDR3 nucleotides: TGTGCCAGCAGACTAGGGGGGCCTTACAATGAGCAGTTCTTC.

J is TRBJ2-7 and V is TRBV7-9, with 7 bases aligning to TRBD2. CDR1 and CDR2 from the germline V gene are SEHNR and FQNEAQ (reference sequence). J was trimmed by 5 bases and V by 5 bases; bases with no gene match: 9. CDR3 length: 14 amino acids. The CDR3 coding sequence is TGTGCCAGCAGCGGGAGGGACCCGGTCCACGAGCAGTACTTC. It translates to CASSGRDPVHEQYF.

A single count supports this clone. The CDR3 is CASSYRTGIEQYF. In DNA form, the CDR3 reads TGTGCCAGCAGTTACCGGACAGGTATCGAGCAGTACTTC. The genes are TRBV6-5 and TRBJ2-5; 7 nucleotides agree with TRBD1. The assigned J gene may be wrong: the sequence end matches TRBJ2-7 better. The CDR3 contains 13 residues. CDR1 and CDR2 (germline): MNHEY, SVGAGI.